Listed below are T cell receptor beta chains from one sample, sequenced in a study of blood T cell repertoires in COVID-19. The assay was immunoSEQ multiplex PCR, and TCRdb's table has in-frame clones only and misses some. Of 150,000 to 200,000 clones detected, about 88% appear once; the ten largest clones hold roughly 0.8%. Specimen: PBMCs or T cells enriched from blood (not recorded which). The receptors here all came from a young woman who had recovered from COVID-19. The CDR3 runs from the conserved cysteine through the conserved F or W. D genes are given only for firm matches. Size is omitted from some rows. Given values are once, few, many or a class for expanded clones.

TRBJ2-7,TRBV3-1/TRBV3-2,TRBD2,-,TGTGCCAGCAGCTTTGGGACTAGTCCCTACGAGCAGTACTTC,CASSFGTSPYEQYF
TRBJ2-7,TRBV5-4,TRBD2,-,TGTGCCAGCAGCTTGGGCCTAGCGGGAGAGGGGACCTACGAGCAGTACTTC,CASSLGLAGEGTYEQYF
TRBJ2-5,TRBV5-1,-,-,TGCGCCAGCAGCTCAACGGGAAGGCTACAAGAGACCCAGTACTTC,CASSSTGRLQETQYF
TRBJ2-7,TRBV19,-,-,TGTGCCAGTAGTAAACAGGAACCCTACGAGCAGTACTTC,CASSKQEPYEQYF
TRBJ2-7,TRBV10-3,TRBD1,-,TGTGCCGGAGGACAGGGGGCTTTCGACGAGCAGTACTTC,CAGGQGAFDEQYF
TRBJ1-5,TRBV4-1,-,few,TGCGCCAGCAGCCAAGAGGGGGCTAGTAATCAGCCCCAGCATTTT,CASSQEGASNQPQHF
TRBJ2-1,TRBV19,TRBD1,-,TGTGCCAGTAGTATCTTGGGACAGGGTTACAATGAGCAGTTCTTC,CASSILGQGYNEQFF
TRBJ2-7,TRBV4-3,-,-,TGCGCCAGCAGCCAGTCTAAGAGCAATCCGACCTACGAGCAGTACTTC,CASSQSKSNPTYEQYF
TRBJ1-2,TRBV27,-,-,TGTGCCAGCAGTTTTCGCGCGGGGAGTGGCTACACCTTC,CASSFRAGSGYTF
TRBJ1-2,TRBV6-2/TRBV6-3,-,-,TGTGCCAGCAGTTACTGGGCCGCTAACAACCTTCGGGGCTACACCTTC,CASSYWAANNLRGYTF
TRBJ2-5,TRBV18,-,-,TGTGCCAGCTCACCAGGGGCAGGCCCCTACCAAGAGACCCAGTACTTC,CASSPGAGPYQETQYF
TRBJ2-7,TRBV27,TRBD2,once,TGTGCCAGCAGTTTGGGACTAGCGGGATCCGAGCAGTACTTC,CASSLGLAGSEQYF
TRBJ2-1,TRBV30,TRBD2,-,TGTGCCTGGAGTGTTGATGGGCTAGCGGGTATGAATGAGCAGTTCTTC,CAWSVDGLAGMNEQFF
TRBJ1-2,TRBV9,TRBD1,-,TGTGCCAGCAGCTCCACAGGGGGAGGCTATGGCTACACCTTC,CASSSTGGGYGYTF
TRBJ1-3,TRBV2,-,-,TGTGCCAGCCCTCGCGGGCCTGGAAACACCATATATTTT,CASPRGPGNTIYF
TRBJ1-4,TRBV28,TRBD1,once,TGTGCCAGCATCTCCGGGACAGAGTATGAAAAACTGTTTTTT,CASISGTEYEKLFF
TRBJ2-2,TRBV25-1,TRBD2,-,TGTGCCAGCAGCCCCAGCGGGAGGGACACCGGGGAGCTGTTTTTT,CASSPSGRDTGELFF
TRBJ2-1,TRBV11-1,-,-,TGTGCCAGCAGCTTCCGGAGCTCCTACAATGAGCAGTTCTTC,CASSFRSSYNEQFF
TRBJ2-7,TRBV28,TRBD2,-,TGTGCCACCCTGGTTGGCTACCGGGGGGACGAGCAGTACTTC,CATLVGYRGDEQYF
TRBJ1-2,TRBV5-6,-,-,TGTGCCAGCAGCTTGCAGGGATTAAGCTATGGCTACACCTTC,CASSLQGLSYGYTF
TRBJ2-5,TRBV4-2,-,-,TGTGCCAGCAGCCTAGGGCTCGGGGGAGGCCAAGAGACCCAGTACTTC,CASSLGLGGGQETQYF
TRBJ2-1,TRBV16,-,-,TGTGCCAGCAGCCAAAGGACTCCCGGCGATGAGCAGTTCTTC,CASSQRTPGDEQFF
TRBJ2-7,TRBV5-4,TRBD2,-,TGTGCCAGCAGCACAGGGACTAGCGGGAGGGCCTACGAGCAGTACTTC,CASSTGTSGRAYEQYF
TRBJ2-1,TRBV5-6,-,-,TGTGCCAGCAGCTCCCTCTTGAGCGAAAACTACAATGAGCAGTTCTTC,CASSSLLSENYNEQFF
TRBJ1-6,TRBV5-1,TRBD1,-,TGCGCCAGCAGCTCAGGACAGGGAGGGAATTCACCCCTCCACTTT,CASSSGQGGNSPLHF
TRBJ2-1,TRBV18,TRBD2,-,TGTGCCAGCGCCGACGCCTCTGGACTAGCGGGAGGTCTTGTCAATGAGCAGTTCTTC,CASADASGLAGGLVNEQFF
TRBJ1-2,TRBV10-3,TRBD1,-,TGTGCCATCAGTGAGTCGAGGACAGGGGACCATGGCTACACCTTC,CAISESRTGDHGYTF
TRBJ2-1,TRBV6-4,-,-,TGTGCCAGCAGTGACTCCGGTAGCCCGGGAGAGCAGTTCTTC,CASSDSGSPGEQFF
TRBJ2-5,TRBV6-5,-,once,TGTGCCAGCAGTTTGCCGACATATGGAACCCAGTACTTC,CASSLPTYGTQYF
TRBJ2-7,TRBV18,-,-,TGTGCCAGCTCCCGACTTCGTATACAGGGCGTAGACGAGCAGTACTTC,CASSRLRIQGVDEQYF
TRBJ1-5,TRBV7-2,-,-,TGTGCCAGCAGCTTAGATGTGTGGAGTCTCAATCAGCCCCAGCATTTT,CASSLDVWSLNQPQHF
TRBJ1-2,TRBV7-3,-,-,TGTGCCAGCAGCTTAACGGCAGGGTTGGTAGGCTACACCTTC,CASSLTAGLVGYTF
TRBJ2-1,TRBV30,TRBD2,-,TGTGCCTTCAACGGCGGGAGTTGGGATGAGCAGTTCTTC,CAFNGGSWDEQFF
TRBJ1-5,TRBV19,TRBD1,-,TGTGCCAGTACCGAGGACAGGGAACCTCAGCCCCAGCATTTT,CASTEDREPQPQHF
TRBJ2-3,TRBV7-2,-,-,TGTGCCAGCAGCTTACCGGAGCGCCCCGGCACAGATACGCAGTATTTT,CASSLPERPGTDTQYF
TRBJ2-4,TRBV7-2,TRBD2,-,TGTGCCAGCAGCTTAGGACTAGCGGGAGTCCGGCCCAAAAACATTCAGTACTTC,CASSLGLAGVRPKNIQYF
TRBJ1-3,TRBV27,TRBD1,-,TGTGCCAGCAAGAGGACAGGGGGCTTCATTCGGGCTCTGGACTCTGGAAACACCATATATTTT,CASKRTGGFIRALDSGNTIYF
TRBJ2-1,TRBV9,-,-,TGTGCCAGCAGCTTTGGGGGCCTCTCCTACAATGAGCAGTTCTTC,CASSFGGLSYNEQFF
TRBJ2-7,TRBV20-1,TRBD1,-,TGCAGTGCTAGTTTCGGACAGGGTGAAGACGAGCAGTACTTC,CSASFGQGEDEQYF
TRBJ2-3,TRBV7-9,-,-,TGTGCCAGCACCCTTAGCGGAGATACGCAGTATTTT,CASTLSGDTQYF
TRBJ2-1,TRBV19,TRBD2,-,TGTGCCAGTAGTATAGTTTTTGGGAGGGAGGATGAGCAGTTCTTC,CASSIVFGREDEQFF
TRBJ1-1,TRBV28,TRBD1,once,TGTGCCAGCAGTTCTCCGCGACAGGGGGCGAACACTGAAGCTTTCTTT,CASSSPRQGANTEAFF
TRBJ2-6,TRBV19,-,-,TGTGCCAGTAGAAGGGGATTGACAGGAAACTCTGGGGCCAACGTCCTGACTTTC,CASRRGLTGNSGANVLTF
TRBJ1-1,TRBV3-1/TRBV3-2,-,few,TGTGCCAGCAGCCAAGGCGTAGAAGCTTTCTTT,CASSQGVEAFF
TRBJ2-1,TRBV5-1,TRBD2,once,TGCGCCAGCAGCTGGGGACTAGCGGGAGGCAACAATGAGCAGTTCTTC,CASSWGLAGGNNEQFF
TRBJ1-5,TRBV11-2,-,few,TGTGCCAGCAGCTTAGATCCAGGGTTTAATCAGCCCCAGCATTTT,CASSLDPGFNQPQHF
TRBJ2-7,TRBV7-6,TRBD1,-,TGTGCCAGCAGCTTAGGGACAGGCTTCGACGAGCAGTACTTC,CASSLGTGFDEQYF
TRBJ1-2,TRBV7-8,-,-,TGTGCCAGCAGCTTAGCGTTTCAGGGGTCGTACTATGGCTACACCTTC,CASSLAFQGSYYGYTF